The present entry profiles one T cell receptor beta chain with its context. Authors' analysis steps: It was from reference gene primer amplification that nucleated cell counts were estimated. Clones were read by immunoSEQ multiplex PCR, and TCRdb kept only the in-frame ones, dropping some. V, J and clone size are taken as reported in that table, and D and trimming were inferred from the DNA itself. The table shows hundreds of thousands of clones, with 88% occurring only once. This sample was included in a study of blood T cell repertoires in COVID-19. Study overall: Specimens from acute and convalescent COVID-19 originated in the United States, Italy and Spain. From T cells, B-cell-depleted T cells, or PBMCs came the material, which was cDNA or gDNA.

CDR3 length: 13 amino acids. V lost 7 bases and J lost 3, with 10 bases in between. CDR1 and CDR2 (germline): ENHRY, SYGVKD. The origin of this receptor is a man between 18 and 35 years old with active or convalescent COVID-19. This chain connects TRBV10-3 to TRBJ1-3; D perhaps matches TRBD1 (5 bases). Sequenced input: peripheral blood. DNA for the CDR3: TGTGCCATCATCAGGGAGGGTGGAAACACCATATATTTT. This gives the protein CAIIREGGNTIYF.